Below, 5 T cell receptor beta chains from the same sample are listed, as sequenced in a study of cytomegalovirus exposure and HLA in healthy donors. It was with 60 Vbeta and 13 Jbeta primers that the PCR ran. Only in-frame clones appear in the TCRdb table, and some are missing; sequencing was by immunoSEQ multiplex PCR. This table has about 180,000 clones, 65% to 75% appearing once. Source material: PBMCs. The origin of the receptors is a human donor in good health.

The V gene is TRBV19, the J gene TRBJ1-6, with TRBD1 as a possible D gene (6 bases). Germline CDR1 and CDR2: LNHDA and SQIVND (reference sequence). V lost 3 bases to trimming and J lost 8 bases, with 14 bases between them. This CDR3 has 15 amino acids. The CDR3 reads CASSITGPGDSPLHF. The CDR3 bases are TGTGCCAGTAGTATTACAGGGCCTGGGGATTCACCCCTCCACTTT.

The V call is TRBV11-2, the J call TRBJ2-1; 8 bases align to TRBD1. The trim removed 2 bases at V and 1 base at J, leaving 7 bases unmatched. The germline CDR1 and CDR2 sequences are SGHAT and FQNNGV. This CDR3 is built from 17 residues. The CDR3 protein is CASSLKLGQGSYNEQFF. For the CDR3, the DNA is TGTGCCAGCAGCTTAAAGTTAGGACAGGGATCCTACAATGAGCAGTTCTTC.

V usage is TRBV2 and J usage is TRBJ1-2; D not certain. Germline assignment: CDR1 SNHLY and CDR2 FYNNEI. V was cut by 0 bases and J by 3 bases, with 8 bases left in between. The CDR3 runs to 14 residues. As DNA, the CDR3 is TGTGCCAGCAGTGAAGCTCTAGCTGACTATGGCTACACCTTC. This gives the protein CASSEALADYGYTF. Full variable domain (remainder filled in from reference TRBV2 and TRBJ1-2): EPEVTQTPSHQVTQMGQEVILRCVPISNHLYFYWYRQILGQKVEFLVSFYNNEISEKSEIFDDQFSVERPDGSNFTLKIRSTKLEDSAMYFCASSEALADYGYTFGSGTRLTVV.

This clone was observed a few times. Here the CDR3 reads CASSLIQGLSTDTQYF. In nucleotides, the CDR3 is TGTGCCAGCAGCCTTATACAGGGATTATCCACAGATACGCAGTATTTT. This chain uses TRBV7-8 with TRBJ2-3; possible D gene TRBD1, 6 bases. Per germline, CDR1 SGHVS and CDR2 FQNEAQ. The V gene lost 5 bases and the J gene lost 2 bases, with 17 bases spanning the gap. The CDR3 runs to 16 residues.

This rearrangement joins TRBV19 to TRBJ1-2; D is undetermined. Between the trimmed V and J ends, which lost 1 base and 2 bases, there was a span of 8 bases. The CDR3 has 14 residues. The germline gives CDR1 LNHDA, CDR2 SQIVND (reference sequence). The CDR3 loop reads CASSIGGPNYGYTF. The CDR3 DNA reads TGTGCCAGTAGTATAGGCGGTCCAAACTATGGCTACACCTTC.